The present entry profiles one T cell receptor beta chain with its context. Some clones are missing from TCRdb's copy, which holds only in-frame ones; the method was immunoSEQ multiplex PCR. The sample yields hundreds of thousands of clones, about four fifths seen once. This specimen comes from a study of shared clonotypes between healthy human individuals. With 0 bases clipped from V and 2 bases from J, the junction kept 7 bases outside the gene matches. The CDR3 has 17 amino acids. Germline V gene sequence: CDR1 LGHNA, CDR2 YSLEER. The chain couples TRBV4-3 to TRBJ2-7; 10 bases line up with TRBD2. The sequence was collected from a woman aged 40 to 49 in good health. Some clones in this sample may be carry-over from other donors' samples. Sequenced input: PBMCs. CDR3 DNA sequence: TGCGCCAGCAGCCAAGATAACCAGCGGGAGGGCCCCTACGAGCAGTACTTC. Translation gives CASSQDNQREGPYEQYF.